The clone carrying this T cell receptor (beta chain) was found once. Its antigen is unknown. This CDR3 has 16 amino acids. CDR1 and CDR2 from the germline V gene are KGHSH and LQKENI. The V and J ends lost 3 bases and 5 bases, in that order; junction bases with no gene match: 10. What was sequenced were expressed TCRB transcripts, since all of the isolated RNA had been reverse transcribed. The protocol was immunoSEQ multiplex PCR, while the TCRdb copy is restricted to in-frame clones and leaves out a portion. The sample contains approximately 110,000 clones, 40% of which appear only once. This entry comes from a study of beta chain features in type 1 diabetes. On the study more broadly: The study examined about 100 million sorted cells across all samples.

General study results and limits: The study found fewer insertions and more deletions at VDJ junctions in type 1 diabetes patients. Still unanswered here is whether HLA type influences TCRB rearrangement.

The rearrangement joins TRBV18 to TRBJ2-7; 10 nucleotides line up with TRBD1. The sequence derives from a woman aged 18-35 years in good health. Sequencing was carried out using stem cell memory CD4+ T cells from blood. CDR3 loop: CASSPLGTGVVHEQYF. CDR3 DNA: TGTGCCAGCTCACCTTTAGGGACAGGGGTCGTTCACGAGCAGTACTTC.